The next 7 T cell receptor beta chains were all read from a single sample in a study of T cells after yellow fever vaccination. MiXCR was run by TCRdb on the 5' RACE reads, yielding one entry per CDR3 protein. Of 300,000 to 350,000 distinct CDR3 sequences listed, around 4.3% are singletons. The specimen comprised PBMCs, sampled 15 days after the yellow fever booster vaccination. The receptors stem from a young man who received the YFV17D yellow fever vaccine.

This clonotype was counted many times. V gene TRBV4-2 combines with J gene TRBJ1-2, with D possibly TRBD1 on 5 matching bases. Trimming stripped 7 bases from V and 0 bases from J, with 9 bases between. This CDR3 has 13 residues. Per germline, CDR1 LGHNA and CDR2 YNFKEQ. The CDR3 here is CASKRGPNYGYTF. The CDR3 DNA follows: TGTGCCAGCAAAAGGGGCCCTAACTATGGCTACACCTTC.

This chain connects TRBV5-5 to TRBJ1-2, with a tentative D call TRBD1 (5 bases). The CDR3 loop spans 14 amino acids. Germline V gene lookup returns CDR1 SGHKS and CDR2 YYEKEE (reference sequence). Trimming removed 0 bases at V and 4 bases at J, with 10 bases between. The CDR3 DNA follows: TGTGCCAGCAGCTTGGGACAGCTAGGCTATGGCTACACCTTC. Translating it yields CASSLGQLGYGYTF.

There are many counts of this clonotype. The chain couples TRBV4-1 to TRBJ2-7; D uncertain. CDR3 size: 15 residues. Germline-derived CDR1 and CDR2 are MGHRA and YSYEKL. With 3 bases removed from V and 6 bases from J, the gap between germline ends came to 18 bases. DNA for the CDR3: TGCGCCAGCAGCCAGTCCCCGCTTGGGTCGGCCGAGCAGTACTTC. It yields the protein CASSQSPLGSAEQYF.

This clonotype occurred many times. This chain uses TRBV18 with TRBJ1-5; TRBD1 might be the D (6 bases). The V gene's germline CDR1 is KGHSH and CDR2 LQKENI. Trimming cost V 4 bases and J 7 bases, with 11 bases left between them. CDR3 length: 13 amino acids. The DNA of the CDR3 is TGTGCCAGCTCACGGGGGGCAGGGCAGCCCCAGCATTTT. Translation gives CASSRGAGQPQHF.

This clonotype was observed a few times. J is TRBJ1-5 and V is TRBV12-3 or TRBV12-4; weak D call: TRBD1 (5 bases). The length of the CDR3 is 15 residues. V lost 10 bases and J 0 bases, leaving 16 bases between the germline ends. The CDR3: CAITGGGNSNQPQHF. The CDR3 DNA reads TGTGCCATCACCGGGGGGGGGAATAGCAATCAGCCCCAGCATTTT.

This clonotype was observed at least ten times. The chain uses TRBV7-9 and TRBJ1-4; 7 positions agree with TRBD1. The germline V gene encodes CDR1 SEHNR and CDR2 FQNEAQ (reference sequence). V lost 8 bases, J lost 8 bases, and 11 bases stayed unmatched. The CDR3 extends over 14 amino acids. The CDR3 here is CASAERQGHEKLFF. The CDR3 coding sequence is TGTGCCAGCGCCGAACGACAGGGCCACGAAAAACTGTTTTTT.

V usage is TRBV9 and J usage is TRBJ2-5; no reliable D call. This CDR3 contains 13 residues. The germline CDR1 and CDR2 sequences are SGDLS and YYNGEE. Trimming left V 0 bases short and J 4 bases short, with 7 bases between. Here the CDR3 reads CASSVGPGETQYF. CDR3 in DNA: TGTGCCAGCAGCGTAGGGCCAGGAGAGACCCAGTACTTC.